The entry below describes one T cell receptor (beta chain). The clone's antigen remains unknown. Base qualities are missing; no much larger clone stands one base away. Using the deep immunoSEQ assay, TCR CDR3 regions were amplified from genomic DNA by multiplex PCR. For each cell subset, the extracted genomic DNA was distributed evenly across all wells of several immunoSEQ 96-well plates, and each plate served as one replicate. For sorted subsets, 200 ng of genomic DNA, equivalent to roughly 33,000 T cell genomes, went into each replicate PCR. Purified libraries were measured with a Qubit 3.0 fluorometer, size-checked on a Bioanalyzer 2100, and measured again with the KAPA Library Quantification kit. A separate single-read 150-cycle Illumina NextSeq 550 flow cell was used to sequence each immunoSEQ 96-well plate. Per the authors' processing: The immunoSEQ output contained only junctional sequences without quality scores, so filtering could not match that applied to full-length reads. Sequences were annotated with PyIR, a Python wrapper for IgBLAST v1.9, using IMGT germline references to assign V/J genes and CDR3. Reads were filtered out if the reads had weak V/J assignments (E-value above 1e-6), no CDR3, stop codons, out-of-frame junctions, or ambiguous translated residues. A V3J clonotype was defined by an identical inferred V gene, J gene, and CDR3 amino acid sequence. Percentage overlap between repertoires was computed as shared unique clonotypes divided by the size of the smaller repertoire. RTK rarefaction, the Chao1 estimator, and Recon v2.1 estimates of unobserved clonotypes were used to assess repertoire richness. OLGA was used to compute generation probabilities for all TCRbeta clonotypes that the gDNA method yielded from a few donors. Not all clones reach the TCRdb copy of this immuneACCESS table, which keeps in-frame sequences only. Checked studies attribute under half of the gap to unresolved V genes and leave the rest unexplained. The V and J calls and clone size come from that table; D and trimming were worked out from the DNA. The table for this sample lists about 1,800,000 clones; roughly 94% of them were counted only once. Of the sample, 0.9% to 1.5% is held by the ten largest clones.

The CDR1 and CDR2 encoded by the germline V gene (reference sequence) are LNHDA and SQIVND. Including cysteine and phenylalanine, the CDR3 has 15 amino acids. Solely the CDR3 DNA is kept, with 45 bases framed from the first base. Clipping removes 2 bases from V and 5 bases from J, with 5 as the unmatched junction base count. CD8 naive samples consisted of CD45RO-negative cells that were positively selected for CCR7, yielding a CD45RA+CCR7+ population without TemRA cells. The donors were healthy, HIV-negative adults who had no recently reported acute infections or vaccinations. Every donor was a Caucasian adult residing in Nashville, Tennessee, USA. After blood collection by leukapheresis, PBMCs were isolated using Ficoll-Histopaque density gradient centrifugation and then cryopreserved in the vapor phase of liquid nitrogen. Analytical flow cytometry was used to check the purity and quantity of each magnetically sorted T cell population. From each sorted fraction, genomic DNA was isolated and quantified by UV absorbance on a Nanodrop 2000c.

This sample was included in a study of shared clonotypes between healthy human individuals (dated by TCRdb to 2018 to 2020). Regarding the study in general: A few men and a couple of women, aged 18 to 49 years, made up the cohort. Per donor, three plates each were used for CD4 naive and CD4 memory, two for CD8 naive, and one for CD8 memory. Per donor, leukapheresis produced somewhere between about 0.9 and 9 billion PBMCs. Libraries were prepared and TCR repertoires were sequenced by different laboratories using diverse techniques, in order to increase sequencing depth and limit assay-specific biases. To estimate repertoire size and how much clonotype sharing occurs between individuals, the study deeply sequenced the blood TCR repertoires of several healthy adults. Overall study results and their limits: Only blood was sampled, and tissue TCR repertoires likely differ from those in blood. Compared with non-shared clonotypes, the clonotypes found in all four sorted-subset donors had higher generation probabilities. Based on pairwise subsampling, the degree of clonotype sharing among donors was expected to be affected by sequencing depth. Incomplete sequencing was indicated by rarefaction of sorted-subset datasets, despite the large sequencing depth. Roughly 5% of naive CD4, 3.5% of naive CD8, 2% to 2.5% of memory CD4, and about 0.4% of memory CD8 clonotypes were shared across several donors. Larger estimated clonotype richness was generally found for naive subsets than for memory subsets. Because the study included a small number of donors, the genetic and exposure-history diversity represented was limited.

The TCR was taken from a man younger than 35 in good health. Here the chain combines TRBV19 and TRBJ2-1; 8 bases in the middle match TRBD2. Input material: naive CD8+ T cells sorted from blood. Taken with the paper, the label for cell subset or site translates to: CD45RA+CCR7+. The CDR3 reads as follows: CASSITAGVNNEQFF. The nucleotide sequence reads TGTGCCAGTAGTATAACAGCGGGAGTGAACAATGAGCAGTTCTTC.